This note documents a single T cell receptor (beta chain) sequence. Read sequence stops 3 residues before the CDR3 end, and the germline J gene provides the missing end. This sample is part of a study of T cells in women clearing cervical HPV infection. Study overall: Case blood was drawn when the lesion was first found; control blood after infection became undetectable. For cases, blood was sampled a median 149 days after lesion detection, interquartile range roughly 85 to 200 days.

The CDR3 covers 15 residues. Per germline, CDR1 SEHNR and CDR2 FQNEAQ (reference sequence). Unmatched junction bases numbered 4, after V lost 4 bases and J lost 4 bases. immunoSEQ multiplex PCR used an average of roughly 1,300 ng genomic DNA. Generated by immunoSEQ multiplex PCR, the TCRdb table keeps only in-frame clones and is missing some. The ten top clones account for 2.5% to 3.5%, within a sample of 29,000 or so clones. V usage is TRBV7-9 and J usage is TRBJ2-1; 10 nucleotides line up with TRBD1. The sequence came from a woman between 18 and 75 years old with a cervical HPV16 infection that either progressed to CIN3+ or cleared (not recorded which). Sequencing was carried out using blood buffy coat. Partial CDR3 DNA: TGTGCCAGCAGCTATCCGGGACAGGGGTACAATGAG. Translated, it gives CASSYPGQGYNE. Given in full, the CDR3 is CASSYPGQGYNEQFF.